The present entry profiles one T cell receptor beta chain with its context. Its matching antigen is unknown. These data come from a study of T cell responses to AZD1222 COVID-19 vaccine. The study, taken as a whole, reports: Spike-specific TCR breadth and depth grew following two AZD1222 doses.

Only in-frame clones appear in the TCRdb table, and some are missing; sequencing was by immunoSEQ multiplex PCR. The repertoire has tens of thousands of clones, roughly nine tenths of them found once; the top ten carry roughly 5%. The sequenced sample was peripheral blood, obtained 28 days after the second AZD1222 dose. The receptor was derived from an adult who received the AZD1222 COVID-19 vaccine.

For the CDR3, the DNA is TGTGCCTGGAGTCGGGACAGGGCCTACGAGCAGTACTTC. This gives the protein CAWSRDRAYEQYF. This rearrangement joins TRBV30 to TRBJ2-7, with TRBD1 matching 9 bases. With 2 bases clipped from V and 2 bases from J, the junction kept 1 base outside the gene matches. The V gene's germline CDR1 is GTSNPN and CDR2 SVGIG (reference sequence). The CDR3 consists of 13 residues.